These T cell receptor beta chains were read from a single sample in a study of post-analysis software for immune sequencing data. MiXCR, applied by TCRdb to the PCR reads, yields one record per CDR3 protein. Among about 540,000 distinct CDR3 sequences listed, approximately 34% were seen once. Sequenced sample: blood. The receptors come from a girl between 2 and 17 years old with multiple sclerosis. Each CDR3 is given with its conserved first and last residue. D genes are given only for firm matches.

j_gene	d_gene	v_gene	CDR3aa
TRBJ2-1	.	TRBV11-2	CASSLVARMYNEQFF
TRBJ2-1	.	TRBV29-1	CSVAGYNEQFF
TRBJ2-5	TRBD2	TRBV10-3	CAISRGTSGGSTQYF
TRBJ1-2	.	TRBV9	CASSLRAGGDDGYTF
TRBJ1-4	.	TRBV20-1	CSAEEHGEKLFF
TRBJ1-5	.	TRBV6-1	CASSEALQGIQHF
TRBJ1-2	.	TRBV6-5	CASSYSVDYGYTF
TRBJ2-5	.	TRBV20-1	CSARRTETQYF
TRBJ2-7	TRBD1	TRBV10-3	CAIRTDRGDEQYF
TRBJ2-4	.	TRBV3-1	CASSQGRGSYIQYF
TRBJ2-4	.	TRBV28	CASSPPLSRAKNIQYF
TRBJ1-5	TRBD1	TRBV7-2	CASSLGNRGGEPQHF
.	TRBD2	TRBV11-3	CASRSSGGAYNEQYF
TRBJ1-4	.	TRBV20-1	CSATDRRGKEKLFF
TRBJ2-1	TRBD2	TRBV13	CASSFDLAGAYNEQFF
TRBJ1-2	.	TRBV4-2	CAGSQEGHSGYGYTF
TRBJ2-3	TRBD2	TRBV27	CASSSSGGWADTQYF
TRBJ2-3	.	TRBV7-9	CASSPLTGGGPGTDTQYF
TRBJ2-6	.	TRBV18	CASSPEGSTSGANVLTF
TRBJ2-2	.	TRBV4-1	CASSQVPWGNTGELFF
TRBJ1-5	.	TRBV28	CASSRNQPQHF
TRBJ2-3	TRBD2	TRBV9	CASSAQRWTSGGSDTQYF
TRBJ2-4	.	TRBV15	CATSRANRRGGGGAKNIQYF
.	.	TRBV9	CASSGQKPDEQYF
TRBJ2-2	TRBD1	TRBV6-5	CASADRGAGELFF
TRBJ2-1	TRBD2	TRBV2	CASRTSGASEQFF
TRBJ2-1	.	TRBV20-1	CSAPPGGVGIEQFF
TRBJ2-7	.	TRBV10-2	CASFVVPLSPQYF
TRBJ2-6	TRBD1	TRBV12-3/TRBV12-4	CASSLEGGRGPSGANVLTF
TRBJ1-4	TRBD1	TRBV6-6	CASSRTGEREKLFF
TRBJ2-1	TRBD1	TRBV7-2	CASSLVRGGFDEQFF
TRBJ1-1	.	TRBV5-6	CASSPRGREAFF
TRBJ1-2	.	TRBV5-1	CASSFLKRDYGYTF
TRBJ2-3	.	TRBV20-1	CSASGGISTDTQYF
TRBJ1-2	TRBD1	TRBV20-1	CSAFLGQGYYGYTF
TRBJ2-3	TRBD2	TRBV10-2	CASSDPWTSGRDTQYF
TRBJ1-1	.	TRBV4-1	CASSQVSPGDTEAFF
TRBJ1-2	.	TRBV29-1	CSVHTELGVGYTF
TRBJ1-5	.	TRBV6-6	CASSYSTPRDQPQHF
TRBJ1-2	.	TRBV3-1	CASSQDNGRPMYGYTF
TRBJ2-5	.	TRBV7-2	CASSSPGTEETQYF
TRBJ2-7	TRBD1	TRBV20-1	CSARIPWTGGDEQYF
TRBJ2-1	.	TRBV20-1	CSARYPGGSDNEQFF
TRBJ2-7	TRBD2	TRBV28	CASSGLAVPNEQYF
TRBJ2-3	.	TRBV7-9	CASGISGSSTDTQYF
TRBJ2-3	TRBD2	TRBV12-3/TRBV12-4	CASSSPGLAGLGSTDTQYF
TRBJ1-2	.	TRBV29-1	CSGQGPYGYTF
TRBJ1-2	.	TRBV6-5	CATMRGRYGYTF
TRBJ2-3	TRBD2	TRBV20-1	CSALSGAGGLSTDTQYF
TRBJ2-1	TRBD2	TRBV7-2	CASSLVPTSGVDEQFF
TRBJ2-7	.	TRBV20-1	CSARRQNYEQYF
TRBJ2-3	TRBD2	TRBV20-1	CSARDGTAGGTDTQYF
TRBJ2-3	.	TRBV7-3	CASSIGAEPYTDTQYF
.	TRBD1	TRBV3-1	CASSQEALTGGEQYF
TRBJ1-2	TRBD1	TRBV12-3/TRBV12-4	CASLGAGRGLDYTF
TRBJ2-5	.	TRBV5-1	CASSLDVGQETQYF
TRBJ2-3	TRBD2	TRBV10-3	CAISGGTSGGNTDTQYF
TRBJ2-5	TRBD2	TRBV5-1	CASSLSSGRETQYF
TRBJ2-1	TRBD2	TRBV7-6	CASSPHSGGRSNEQFF
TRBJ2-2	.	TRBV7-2	CASSLRGGRRTGELFF